This T cell receptor beta chain was recorded in a study of blood T cell repertoires in COVID-19. Clones were read by immunoSEQ multiplex PCR, and TCRdb kept only the in-frame ones, dropping some. The sample includes 150,000 or so clones, roughly 91% of them seen just once. The receptor was isolated from a man in his 60s with COVID-19, enrolled during active disease. The source material was peripheral blood.

The CDR3 bases are TGCGCCAGCAGCCAAGACGCGAGTGACACCGGGGAGCTGTTTTTT. Amino acid sequence: CASSQDASDTGELFF. The chain links TRBV4-3 to TRBJ2-2; no reliable D call. The CDR3 covers 15 residues. Trimming left V 0 bases short and J 3 bases short, with 8 bases between. The V gene's germline CDR1 is LGHNA and CDR2 YSLEER.